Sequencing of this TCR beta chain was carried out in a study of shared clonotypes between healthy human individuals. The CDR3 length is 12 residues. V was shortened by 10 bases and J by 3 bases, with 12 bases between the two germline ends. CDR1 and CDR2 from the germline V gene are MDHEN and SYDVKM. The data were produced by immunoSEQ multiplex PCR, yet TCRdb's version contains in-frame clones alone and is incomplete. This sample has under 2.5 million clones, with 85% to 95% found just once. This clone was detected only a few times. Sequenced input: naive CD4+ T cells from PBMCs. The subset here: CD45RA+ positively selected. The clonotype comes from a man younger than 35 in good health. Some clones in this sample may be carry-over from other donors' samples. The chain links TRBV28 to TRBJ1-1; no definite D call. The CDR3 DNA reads TGTGCCACCACTAAAGGATACACTGAAGCTTTCTTT. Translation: CATTKGYTEAFF.